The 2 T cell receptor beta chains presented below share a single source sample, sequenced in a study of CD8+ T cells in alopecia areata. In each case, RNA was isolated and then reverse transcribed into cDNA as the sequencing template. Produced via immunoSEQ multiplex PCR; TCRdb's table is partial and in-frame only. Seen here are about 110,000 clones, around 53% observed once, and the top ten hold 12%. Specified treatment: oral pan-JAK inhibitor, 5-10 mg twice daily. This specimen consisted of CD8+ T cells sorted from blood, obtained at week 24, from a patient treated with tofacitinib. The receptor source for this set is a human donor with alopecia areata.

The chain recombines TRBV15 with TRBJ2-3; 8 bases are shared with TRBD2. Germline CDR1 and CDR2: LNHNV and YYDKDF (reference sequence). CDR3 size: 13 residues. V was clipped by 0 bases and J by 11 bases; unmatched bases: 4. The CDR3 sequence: CATSRDGGAGQYF. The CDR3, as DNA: TGTGCCACCAGCAGAGACGGGGGGGCGGGGCAGTATTTT.

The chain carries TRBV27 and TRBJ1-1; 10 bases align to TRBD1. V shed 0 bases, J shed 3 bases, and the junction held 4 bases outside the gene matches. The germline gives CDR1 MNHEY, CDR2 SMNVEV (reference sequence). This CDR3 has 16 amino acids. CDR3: CASSLSPGTGDTEAFF. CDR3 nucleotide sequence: TGTGCCAGCAGTTTATCCCCCGGGACAGGGGACACTGAAGCTTTCTTT.